The subject of this entry is one T cell receptor beta chain. Its antigen is as yet unknown. Regarding treatment: randomized to nivolumab then ipilimumab (arm A) or the reverse (arm B). This sample was included in a study of sequential checkpoint blockade in melanoma. For the study at large: 91 pretreatment tumor DNA samples were TCRβ immunosequenced. The study's findings and limits: Patients with week-13 increases in T-cell fraction and clonality benefited about 30 times more often.

The CDR3 is 13 residues long. The V and J ends lost 7 bases and 4 bases respectively, with 14 bases between them. TCRdb's table, derived via immunoSEQ multiplex PCR, lists solely in-frame clones and lacks some. The sample comprises over 2,500 clones, 15% to 20% of which are singletons, and 9.4% rests with the top ten. This receptor was taken from a human donor with melanoma. The sample consisted of tumor tissue (inferred from file names), taken from a patient given nivolumab and ipilimumab in sequence. The chain combines TRBV23-1 with TRBJ2-7; possible D gene TRBD2, 6 bases. TRBV23-1 is reported as an ORF; its role is uncertain. In DNA, the CDR3 is TGCGCCAGCAACGCGGGACTGTCGTACGAGCAGTACTTC. Translating it yields CASNAGLSYEQYF.